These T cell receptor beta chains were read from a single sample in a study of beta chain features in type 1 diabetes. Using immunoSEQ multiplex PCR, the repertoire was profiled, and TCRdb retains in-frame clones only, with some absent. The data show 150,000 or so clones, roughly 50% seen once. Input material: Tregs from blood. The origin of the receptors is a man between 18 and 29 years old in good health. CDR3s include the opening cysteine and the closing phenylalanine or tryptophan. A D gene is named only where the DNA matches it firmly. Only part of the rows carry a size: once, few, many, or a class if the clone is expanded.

TGTGCCAGCAGCAAGGGACAGGGGGCCGTGTACAATGAGCAGTTCTTC CASSKGQGAVYNEQFF TRBD1 TRBJ2-1 few TRBV5-6
TGTGCCAGCAGTTTACCCCCCTATAGCGGGACCGCCTACGAGCAGTACTTC CASSLPPYSGTAYEQYF TRBD2 TRBJ2-7 - TRBV28
TGTGCCAGCAGTGAAGCCCAGACAGCCCTCTATGGCTACACCTTC CASSEAQTALYGYTF - TRBJ1-2 - TRBV6-1
TGTGCCACCAGCGGGCCTCGACTAGCAGCTCTTAACGAGCAGTACTTC CATSGPRLAALNEQYF TRBD2 TRBJ2-7 - TRBV15
TGTGCCAGCTCACAGGGGACTATAGAGCAGTTCTTC CASSQGTIEQFF TRBD2 TRBJ2-1 - TRBV18
TGTGCCAGCGGAAGGGGGATGAACACTGAAGCTTTCTTT CASGRGMNTEAFF - TRBJ1-1 few TRBV6-5
TGCGCCAGCAGCTACGAGATGACCGGGGAGCTGTTTTTT CASSYEMTGELFF - TRBJ2-2 few TRBV5-1
TGTGCCAGCAGCTTGGTGGGGCGAGAGACCCAGTACTTC CASSLVGRETQYF - TRBJ2-5 - TRBV5-4
TGTGCCATCTTAATTGCGGGGTCCCCAGATACGCAGTATTTT CAILIAGSPDTQYF - TRBJ2-3 few TRBV10-3
TGTGCCTGGAGTGCAGGGGGTGGCTATGGCTACACCTTC CAWSAGGGYGYTF TRBD1 TRBJ1-2 - TRBV30
TGTGCCACCTTAGACTCAGCGAGCTCCTACGAGCAGTACTTC CATLDSASSYEQYF - TRBJ2-7 few TRBV10-3
TGCGCCAGCAGCCTGATGGGACTAGCGGGAGGGAATGAGCAGTTCTTC CASSLMGLAGGNEQFF TRBD2 TRBJ2-1 - TRBV4-3
TGTGCCAGCAGTGCAGGGACAAGGGTTCGGGAGACCCAGTACTTC CASSAGTRVRETQYF - TRBJ2-5 few TRBV28
TGTGCCAGCAGCTTACCCGAAAAAATGATCTCGGGAGGCTACGCCTTC CASSLPEKMISGGYAF - TRBJ1-2 - TRBV7-9
TGTGCCAGTAGTATGCGGACAGGGTTTTCTGGGGCCAACGTCCTGACTTTC CASSMRTGFSGANVLTF TRBD1 TRBJ2-6 - TRBV19
TGCGCCAGCAGCCTTAGAACAGGGTTTTACAATGAGCAGTTCTTC CASSLRTGFYNEQFF - TRBJ2-1 - TRBV5-1
TGTGCCAGCTCACCCCAGTTCAATGAGCAGTTCTTC CASSPQFNEQFF - TRBJ2-1 few TRBV18
TGTGCCTGGAGCAAGGGACAGCCGGGCTCCTACAATGAGCAGTTCTTC CAWSKGQPGSYNEQFF TRBD1 TRBJ2-1 - TRBV30
TGTGCCAGCAGCACGGGGGGGGATCCCCAGCATTTT CASSTGGDPQHF - TRBJ1-5 few TRBV7-9
TGTGCCAGCAGCCCCACATTCACCGGGGAGCTGTTTTTT CASSPTFTGELFF - TRBJ2-2 few TRBV7-2
TGTGCCAGCAGCGTAGGAAACGAGCAGTACTTC CASSVGNEQYF - TRBJ2-7 - TRBV9
TGTGCCTGGAGTTGGCGGGGGCAAGCTTTCTTT CAWSWRGQAFF - TRBJ1-1 - TRBV30
TGTGCCTGGAAAGGACAGGTTGGTCAGCCCCAGCATTTT CAWKGQVGQPQHF TRBD1 TRBJ1-5 - TRBV30
TGTGCCAGCAGCTTTAGGACAGACACCGGGGAGCTGTTTTTT CASSFRTDTGELFF - TRBJ2-2 few TRBV7-9
TGTGCCAGCAGCTTAGGTCTGGGACAGGGACTCCCCGGGGGGGCCTTAAAAAACATTCAGTACTTC CASSLGLGQGLPGGALKNIQYF - TRBJ2-4 - TRBV7-3
TGTGCCAGCAGCAATGGAGTCAGCAATGAGCAGTTCTTC CASSNGVSNEQFF - TRBJ2-1 - TRBV7-6
TGTGCCAGCAGCTTAAACCCGGGTCAGCCCCAGCATTTT CASSLNPGQPQHF - TRBJ1-5 once TRBV7-6
TGTGCCAGCAGCTTAGAGGGGATTAGCGGTGATACGCAGTATTTT CASSLEGISGDTQYF - TRBJ2-3 few TRBV11-2
TGTGCCAGCAGTTGGGACAGCACGGCTTTCTTT CASSWDSTAFF TRBD1 TRBJ1-1 - TRBV6-6
TGCGCCAGCAGCCACTATGTGCAGGGGGCGCGGGGAAACACCATATATTTT CASSHYVQGARGNTIYF TRBD1 TRBJ1-3 - TRBV4-1
TGTGCCAGCAGTTCAAATCAGGGAGGTGGCTACACCTTC CASSSNQGGGYTF - TRBJ1-2 few TRBV6-5
TGTGCCAGCTCACTGAGACTAGCGGGGGGGCCAGATACGCAGTATTTT CASSLRLAGGPDTQYF TRBD2 TRBJ2-3 - TRBV18
TGTGCCAGCAAATTGCGGGGGGGGCCCCAAGAGACCCAGTACTTC CASKLRGGPQETQYF TRBD2 TRBJ2-5 - TRBV4-2
TGTGCCAGCAGCTTAGCGGAGTTAGCGGCCCATGAGCAGTTCTTC CASSLAELAAHEQFF - TRBJ2-1 - TRBV7-9
TGTGCCAGCAAGAGTCTAGCGGGGCCTAATGAGCAGTTCTTC CASKSLAGPNEQFF TRBD2 TRBJ2-1 - TRBV2
TGTGCCAGCTCACCCGGACTAGCGGGAGGAGGCAATGAGCAGTTCTTC CASSPGLAGGGNEQFF TRBD2 TRBJ2-1 few TRBV18